The 6 T cell receptor beta chains given below trace back to one sample, sequenced in a study of OX40 agonist ivuxolimab in advanced cancers. This table comes from immunoSEQ multiplex PCR, and its TCRdb copy is limited to in-frame clones, with some not included. The sample gives roughly 80,000 clones, over 90% of which show up once; approximately 0.69% is in the top ten. Material: CD4+ or CD8+ T cells sorted from blood, obtained in a trial of the OX40 agonist ivuxolimab. The receptors shown here come from an adult with an advanced solid tumor such as melanoma, head and neck, liver or kidney cancer.

J is TRBJ2-1 and V is TRBV10-2, with 9 bases that match TRBD2. Germline V lookup: CDR1 WSHSY, CDR2 SAAADI. Trimming cost V 4 bases and J 8 bases; bases outside gene matches: 9. The CDR3 is 15 amino acids. CDR3 region: CASSAVSGRSDEQFF. The CDR3, as DNA: TGCGCCAGCAGTGCGGTTAGCGGGAGATCTGATGAGCAGTTCTTC.

V gene TRBV6-1 combines with J gene TRBJ2-7, with 7 positions matching TRBD1. V lost 6 bases to trimming and J lost 0 bases; unmatched junction nucleotides: 8. The CDR3 totals 15 residues. Germline CDR1 and CDR2: MNHNS and SASEGT. CDR3: CASRDDRVPSYEQYF. CDR3 nucleotides: TGTGCCAGCAGAGACGACAGGGTACCCTCCTACGAGCAGTACTTC.

The chain links TRBV7-9 to TRBJ2-5; D unclear. The ends were cut back, 0 bases at V and 4 bases at J, with 6 bases in the middle. CDR3 length: 13 residues. The germline V gene has CDR1 SEHNR and CDR2 FQNEAQ (reference sequence). This chain's CDR3 is CASSLAVGETQYF. In nucleotides, the CDR3 is TGTGCCAGCAGCTTAGCGGTCGGAGAGACCCAGTACTTC.

The chain carries TRBV9 and TRBJ2-3, with 10 bases fitting TRBD1. There are 16 residues in the CDR3. The junction had 9 bases not matched to a gene; V was cut back by 4 bases and J by 4 bases. Per the germline V gene, CDR1 is SGDLS and CDR2 is YYNGEE. As DNA, the CDR3 is TGTGCCAGCAGCACGAGGGACAGGGGAAGGCCAGATACGCAGTATTTT. Residues: CASSTRDRGRPDTQYF.

The chain employs TRBV6-5 and TRBJ2-7, with D possibly being TRBD1 (5 bases). Germline loops: CDR1 MNHEY, CDR2 SVGAGI. The V gene lost 5 bases and the J gene lost 6 bases, with 17 bases spanning the gap. The CDR3 runs to 14 residues. In DNA, the CDR3 is TGTGCCAGCAGTCAATTGGGTTCAGGGCTCGAGCAGTACTTC. It yields the protein CASSQLGSGLEQYF.

The chain carries TRBV28 and TRBJ1-4, with unresolved D. CDR1 and CDR2 (germline): MDHEN, SYDVKM. There are 15 residues in the CDR3. V gave up 6 bases and J gave up 0 bases, with 11 bases separating them. This CDR3 is CASRGYLATNEKLFF. Here the CDR3 DNA reads TGTGCCAGCAGGGGATATCTTGCAACTAATGAAAAACTGTTTTTT.